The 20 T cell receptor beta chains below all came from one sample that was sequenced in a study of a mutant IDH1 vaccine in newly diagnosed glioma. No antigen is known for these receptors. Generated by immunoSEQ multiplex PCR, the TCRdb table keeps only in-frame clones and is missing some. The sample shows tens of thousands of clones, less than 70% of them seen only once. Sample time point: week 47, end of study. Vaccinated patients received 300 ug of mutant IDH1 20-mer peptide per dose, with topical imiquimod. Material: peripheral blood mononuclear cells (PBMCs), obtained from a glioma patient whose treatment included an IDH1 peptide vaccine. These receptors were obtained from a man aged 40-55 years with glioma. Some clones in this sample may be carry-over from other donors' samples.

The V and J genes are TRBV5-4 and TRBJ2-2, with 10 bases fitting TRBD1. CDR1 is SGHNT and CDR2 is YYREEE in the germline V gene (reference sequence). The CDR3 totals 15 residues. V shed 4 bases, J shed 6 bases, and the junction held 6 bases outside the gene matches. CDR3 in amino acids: CASSLRDRGPGELFF. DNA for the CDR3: TGTGCCAGCAGCCTCCGGGACAGGGGCCCCGGGGAGCTGTTTTTT.

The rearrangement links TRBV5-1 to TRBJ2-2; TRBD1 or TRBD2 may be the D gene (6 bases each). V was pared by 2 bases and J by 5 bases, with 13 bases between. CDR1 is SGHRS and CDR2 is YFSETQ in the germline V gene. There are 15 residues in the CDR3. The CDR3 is CASSLGGGSTGELFF. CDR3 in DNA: TGCGCCAGCAGCTTAGGAGGGGGGTCGACCGGGGAGCTGTTTTTT.

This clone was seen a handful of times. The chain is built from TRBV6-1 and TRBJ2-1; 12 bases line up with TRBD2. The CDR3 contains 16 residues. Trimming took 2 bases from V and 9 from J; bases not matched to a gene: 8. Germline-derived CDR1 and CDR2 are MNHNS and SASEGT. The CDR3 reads CASSERLLAGGPEQFF. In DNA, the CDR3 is TGTGCCAGCAGTGAACGGCTGCTAGCGGGGGGGCCTGAGCAGTTCTTC.

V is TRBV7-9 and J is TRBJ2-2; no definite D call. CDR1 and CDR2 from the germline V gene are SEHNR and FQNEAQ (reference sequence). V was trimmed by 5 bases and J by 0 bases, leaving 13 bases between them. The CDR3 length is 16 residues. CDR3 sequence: CASSPVWAPNTGELFF. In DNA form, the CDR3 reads TGTGCCAGCAGCCCGGTCTGGGCACCGAACACCGGGGAGCTGTTTTTT.

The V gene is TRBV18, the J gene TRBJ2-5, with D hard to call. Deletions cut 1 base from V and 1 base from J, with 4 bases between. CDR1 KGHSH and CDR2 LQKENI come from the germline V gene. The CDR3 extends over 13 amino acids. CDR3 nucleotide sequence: TGTGCCAGCTCACCACTGTTCCAAGAGACCCAGTACTTC. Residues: CASSPLFQETQYF.

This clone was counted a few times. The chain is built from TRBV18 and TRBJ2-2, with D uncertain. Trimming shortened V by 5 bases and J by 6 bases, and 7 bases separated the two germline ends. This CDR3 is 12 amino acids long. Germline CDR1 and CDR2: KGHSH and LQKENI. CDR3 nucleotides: TGTGCCAGCTCAGTCCGGGCCGGGGAGCTGTTTTTT. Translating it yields CASSVRAGELFF.

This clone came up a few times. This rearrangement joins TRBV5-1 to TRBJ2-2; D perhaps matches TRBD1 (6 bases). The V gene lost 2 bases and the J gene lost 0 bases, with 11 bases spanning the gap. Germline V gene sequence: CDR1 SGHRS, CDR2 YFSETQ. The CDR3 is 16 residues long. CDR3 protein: CASSFSDSANTGELFF. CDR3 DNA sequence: TGCGCCAGCAGCTTTTCGGACAGCGCGAACACCGGGGAGCTGTTTTTT.

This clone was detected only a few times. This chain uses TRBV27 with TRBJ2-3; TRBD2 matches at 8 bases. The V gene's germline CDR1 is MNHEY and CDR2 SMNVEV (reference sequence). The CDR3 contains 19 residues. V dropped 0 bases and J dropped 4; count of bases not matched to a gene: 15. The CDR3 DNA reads TGTGCCAGCAGTTTATCGATATTTTCTGCTAGCGGGTTTTCAGATACGCAGTATTTT. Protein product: CASSLSIFSASGFSDTQYF.

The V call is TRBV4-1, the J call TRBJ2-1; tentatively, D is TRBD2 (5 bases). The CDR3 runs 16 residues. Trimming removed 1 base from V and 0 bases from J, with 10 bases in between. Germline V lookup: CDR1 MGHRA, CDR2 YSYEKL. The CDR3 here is CASSQAFGGSYNEQFF. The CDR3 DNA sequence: TGCGCCAGCAGCCAAGCCTTCGGAGGCTCCTACAATGAGCAGTTCTTC.

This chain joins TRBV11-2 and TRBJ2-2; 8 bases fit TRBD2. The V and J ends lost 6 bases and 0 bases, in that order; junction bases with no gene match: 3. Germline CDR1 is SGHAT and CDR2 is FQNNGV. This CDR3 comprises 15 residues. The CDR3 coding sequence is TGTGCCAGCAGTCCAGCGGGGGCGAACACCGGGGAGCTGTTTTTT. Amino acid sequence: CASSPAGANTGELFF.

CDR3 residues: CASSPKGAGGSGNTIYF. Written as DNA, the CDR3 is TGCGCCAGCAGCCCCAAAGGGGCAGGGGGCTCTGGAAACACCATATATTTT. V gene TRBV4-1 combines with J gene TRBJ1-3, with 7 nucleotides matching TRBD1. The CDR3 contains 17 residues. After removal of 4 bases from V and 0 bases from J, the junction contained 9 bases not matched to a gene. Germline assignment: CDR1 MGHRA and CDR2 YSYEKL.

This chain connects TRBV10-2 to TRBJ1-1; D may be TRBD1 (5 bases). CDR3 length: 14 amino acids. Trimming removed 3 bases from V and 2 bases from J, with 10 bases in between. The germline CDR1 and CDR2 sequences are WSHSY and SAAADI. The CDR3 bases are TGCGCCAGCAGTGATGCGGGGCGAAACACTGAAGCTTTCTTT. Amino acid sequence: CASSDAGRNTEAFF.

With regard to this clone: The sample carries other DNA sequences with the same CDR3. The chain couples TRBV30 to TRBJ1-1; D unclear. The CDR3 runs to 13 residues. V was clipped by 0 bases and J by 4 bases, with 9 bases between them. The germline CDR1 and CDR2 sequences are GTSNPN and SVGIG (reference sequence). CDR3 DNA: TGTGCCTGGAGTGTACGGGGTGGCACTGAAGCTTTCTTT. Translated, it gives CAWSVRGGTEAFF.

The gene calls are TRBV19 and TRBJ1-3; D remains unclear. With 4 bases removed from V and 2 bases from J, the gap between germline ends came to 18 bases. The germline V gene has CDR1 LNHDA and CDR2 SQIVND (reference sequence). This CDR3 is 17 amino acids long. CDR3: CASSSPTGQIAGNTIYF. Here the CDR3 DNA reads TGTGCCAGTAGTAGTCCCACCGGGCAGATCGCTGGAAACACCATATATTTT.

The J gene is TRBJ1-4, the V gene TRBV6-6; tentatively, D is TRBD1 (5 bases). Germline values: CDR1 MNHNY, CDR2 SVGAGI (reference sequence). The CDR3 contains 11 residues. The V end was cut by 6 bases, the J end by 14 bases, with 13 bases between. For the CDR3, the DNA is TGTGCCAGCAGCGGGTCGGGGACCCTGTTTTTT. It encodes CASSGSGTLFF.

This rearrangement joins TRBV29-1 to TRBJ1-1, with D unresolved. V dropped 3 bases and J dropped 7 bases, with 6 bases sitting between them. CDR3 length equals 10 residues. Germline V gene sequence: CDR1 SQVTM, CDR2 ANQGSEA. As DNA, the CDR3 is TGCAGCGTTGAGACGGTTGAAGCTTTCTTT. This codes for CSVETVEAFF.

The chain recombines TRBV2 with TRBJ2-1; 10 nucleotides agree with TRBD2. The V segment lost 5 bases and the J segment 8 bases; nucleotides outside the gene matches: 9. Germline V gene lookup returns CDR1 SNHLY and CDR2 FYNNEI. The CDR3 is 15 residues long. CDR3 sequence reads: CASSKLAGYGDEQFF. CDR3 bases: TGTGCCAGCAGTAAACTAGCGGGGTATGGCGATGAGCAGTTCTTC.

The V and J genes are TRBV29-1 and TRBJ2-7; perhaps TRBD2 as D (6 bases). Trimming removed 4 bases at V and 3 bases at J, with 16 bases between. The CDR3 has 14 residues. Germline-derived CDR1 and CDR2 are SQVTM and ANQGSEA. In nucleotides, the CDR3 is TGCAGCGTTGCCGGGGGAGTAGGGGTCTACGAGCAGTACTTC. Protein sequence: CSVAGGVGVYEQYF.

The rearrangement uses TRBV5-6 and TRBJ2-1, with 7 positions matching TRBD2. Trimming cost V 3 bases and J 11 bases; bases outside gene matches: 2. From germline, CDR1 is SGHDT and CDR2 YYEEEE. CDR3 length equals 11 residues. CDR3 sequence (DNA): TGTGCCAGCAGCTCTGGGACTAAGCAGTTCTTC. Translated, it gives CASSSGTKQFF.

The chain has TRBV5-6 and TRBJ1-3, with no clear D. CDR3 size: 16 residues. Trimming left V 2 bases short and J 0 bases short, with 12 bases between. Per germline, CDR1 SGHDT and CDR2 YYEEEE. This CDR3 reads CASSFRFTDSGNTIYF. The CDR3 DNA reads TGTGCCAGCAGCTTTAGGTTCACAGACTCTGGAAACACCATATATTTT.